These 13 T cell receptor beta chains originate from one sample sequenced in a study of tumor-infiltrating lymphocytes in localized non-small cell lung cancer. The method was immunoSEQ multiplex PCR; TCRdb's version includes in-frame clones alone and lacks a portion of them. In the table there are 9,500 to 12,000 clones, 60% of which are singletons. Specimen: uninvolved lung tissue not adjacent to the tumor. Receptor source: a human donor with non-small cell lung cancer.

The chain combines TRBV7-6 with TRBJ2-5; a weak D match, TRBD2 (5 bases). Germline lookup yields CDR1 SGHVS and CDR2 FNYEAQ. V lost 0 bases and J lost 1, with 6 bases in between. This CDR3 is built from 14 residues. The CDR3, as DNA: TGTGCCAGCAGCTTAGCGGCGGGCCAAGAGACCCAGTACTTC. Its protein is CASSLAAGQETQYF.

The rearrangement links TRBV14 to TRBJ2-3; TRBD2 might be the D (5 bases). The ends were cut back, 0 bases at V and 4 bases at J, with 8 bases in the middle. The germline gives CDR1 SGHDN, CDR2 FVKESK. There are 14 residues in the CDR3. CDR3 in amino acids: CASSQDLGADTQYF. The CDR3 DNA reads TGTGCCAGCAGCCAAGATCTCGGGGCAGATACGCAGTATTTT.

The rearrangement joins TRBV2 to TRBJ1-4; D gene uncertain. Germline V CDR1 and CDR2: SNHLY, FYNNEI. The V end lost 11 bases, the J end lost 5 bases, and 12 bases lay between the germline ends. CDR3 length equals 12 residues. CDR3 nucleotide sequence: TGTGCCGCGGGCTGGAAGAATGAAAAACTGTTTTTT. It encodes CAAGWKNEKLFF.

This clone is deemed medium-sized. The chain uses TRBV28 and TRBJ1-5, with no clear D. The V gene lost 3 bases and the J gene lost 5 bases, with 5 bases spanning the gap. The CDR3 is made up of 12 amino acids. CDR1 and CDR2 (germline): MDHEN, SYDVKM. CDR3 loop: CASSFSDQPQHF. The CDR3 region has the DNA TGTGCCAGCAGTTTCTCCGATCAGCCCCAGCATTTT.

This clone counts as medium-sized. This chain uses TRBV5-1 with TRBJ2-7; the match to TRBD2 covers 10 bases. The CDR3 sequence is 14 residues long. Trimming took 4 bases from V and 3 from J; bases not matched to a gene: 4. CDR1 is SGHRS, CDR2 YFSETQ, per germline. The CDR3 DNA reads TGCGCCAGCAGCCGTCGGACTAGCGGCTACGAGCAGTACTTC. Translated: CASSRRTSGYEQYF.

The genes are TRBV5-1 and TRBJ2-7; the match to TRBD2 covers 7 bases. The CDR3 extends over 14 amino acids. J lost 2 bases, V lost 3 bases, and 5 bases had no gene match. Germline values: CDR1 SGHRS, CDR2 YFSETQ. The CDR3 nucleotides read TGCGCCAGCAGCTCGACTAGCACGGCCTACGAGCAGTACTTC. It specifies CASSSTSTAYEQYF.

The chain uses TRBV7-9 and TRBJ2-6; 8 nucleotides match TRBD1. Trimming cost V 1 base and J 3 bases; bases outside gene matches: 8. Germline loops: CDR1 SEHNR, CDR2 FQNEAQ (reference sequence). This CDR3 has 18 residues. The CDR3 DNA reads as TGTGCCAGCAGCTTAGTTTCAGGGGGCCTAGGTGGGGCCAACGTCCTGACTTTC. Translating it yields CASSLVSGGLGGANVLTF.

The chain has TRBV10-2 and TRBJ2-7, with TRBD1 matching 7 bases. This CDR3 spans 13 amino acids. V was pared by 6 bases and J by 2 bases, with 4 bases of the junction left unmatched. Per germline, CDR1 WSHSY and CDR2 SAAADI. CDR3 protein: CASSRDSTYEQYF. Here the CDR3 DNA reads TGCGCCAGCAGCCGGGACAGCACCTACGAGCAGTACTTC.

The chain combines TRBV5-5 with TRBJ2-5; unclear D gene. V dropped 4 bases and J dropped 2 bases, with 12 bases sitting between them. CDR1 is SGHKS and CDR2 is YYEKEE in the germline V gene (reference sequence). This CDR3 is 14 amino acids long. The CDR3 coding sequence is TGTGCCAGCAGCCCCGACATGACGCAAGAGACCCAGTACTTC. Residues: CASSPDMTQETQYF.

This clone showed up just a few times. The chain couples TRBV6-5 to TRBJ2-7; 7 bases agree with TRBD1. From germline, CDR1 is MNHEY and CDR2 SVGAGI. With V trimmed by 2 bases and J by 6 bases, 4 bases remained unmatched. This CDR3 is built from 13 residues. The CDR3 DNA reads TGTGCCAGCAGTTACAAGACAGGGCTCGAGCAGTACTTC. It codes for CASSYKTGLEQYF.

This clone is termed medium-sized. The chain joins TRBV6-5 to TRBJ1-1, with D perhaps TRBD1 (5 bases). Germline CDR1 reads MNHEY; CDR2 reads SVGAGI. This CDR3 contains 13 residues. V was trimmed by 2 bases and J by 4 bases, leaving 8 bases between them. In nucleotides, the CDR3 is TGTGCCAGCAGTTACAGCGGGGGCACTGAAGCTTTCTTT. Translated: CASSYSGGTEAFF.

V usage is TRBV5-8 and J usage is TRBJ1-5; D gene unclear. The germline V gene has CDR1 SGHTS and CDR2 YDEGEE. The CDR3 length is 15 residues. Trimming removed 7 bases at V and 0 bases at J, with 14 bases between. The CDR3 region has the DNA TGTGCCAGCTCGACCCTGGGTGGTAGCAATCAGCCCCAGCATTTT. Its protein product is CASSTLGGSNQPQHF.

About this clone: The sample holds other DNA sequences that translate to the same CDR3. The V gene is TRBV9, the J gene TRBJ2-1; weak D call: TRBD2 (6 bases). Germline V gene sequence: CDR1 SGDLS, CDR2 YYNGEE. This CDR3 contains 15 residues. V dropped 2 bases and J dropped 0 bases, with 9 bases sitting between them. The CDR3 loop reads CASSVKTSSYNEQFF. Here the CDR3 DNA reads TGTGCCAGCAGCGTGAAGACTAGCTCCTACAATGAGCAGTTCTTC.